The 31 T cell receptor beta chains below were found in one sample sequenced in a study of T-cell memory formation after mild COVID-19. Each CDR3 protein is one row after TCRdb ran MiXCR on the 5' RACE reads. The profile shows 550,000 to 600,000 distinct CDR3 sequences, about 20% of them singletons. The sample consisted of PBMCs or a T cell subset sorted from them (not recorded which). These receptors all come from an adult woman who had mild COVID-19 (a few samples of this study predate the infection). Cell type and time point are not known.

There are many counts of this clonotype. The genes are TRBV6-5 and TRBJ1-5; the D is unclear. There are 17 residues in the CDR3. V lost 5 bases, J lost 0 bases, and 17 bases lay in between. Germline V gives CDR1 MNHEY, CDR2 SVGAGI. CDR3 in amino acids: CASSPRIGGYSNQPQHF. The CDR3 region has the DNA TGTGCCAGCAGTCCGCGGATCGGTGGTTATAGCAATCAGCCCCAGCATTTT.

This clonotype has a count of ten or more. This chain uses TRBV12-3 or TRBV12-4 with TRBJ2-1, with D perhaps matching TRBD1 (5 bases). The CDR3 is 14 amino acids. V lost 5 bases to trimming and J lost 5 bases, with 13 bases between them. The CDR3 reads CASSISRGNNEQFF. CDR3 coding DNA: TGTGCCAGCAGTATCTCTAGGGGAAACAATGAGCAGTTCTTC.

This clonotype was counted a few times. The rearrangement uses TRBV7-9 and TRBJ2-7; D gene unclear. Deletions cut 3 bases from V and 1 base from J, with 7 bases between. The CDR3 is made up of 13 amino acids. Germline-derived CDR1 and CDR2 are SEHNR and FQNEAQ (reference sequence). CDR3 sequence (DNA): TGTGCCAGCAGCTTTGAGATGTCCTACGAGCAGTACTTC. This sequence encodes CASSFEMSYEQYF. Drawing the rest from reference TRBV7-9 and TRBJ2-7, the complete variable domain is DTGVSQNPRHKITKRGQNVTFRCDPISEHNRLYWYRQTLGQGPEFLTYFQNEAQLEKSRLLSDRFSAERPKGSFSTLEIQRTEQGDSAMYLCASSFEMSYEQYFGPGTRLTVT.

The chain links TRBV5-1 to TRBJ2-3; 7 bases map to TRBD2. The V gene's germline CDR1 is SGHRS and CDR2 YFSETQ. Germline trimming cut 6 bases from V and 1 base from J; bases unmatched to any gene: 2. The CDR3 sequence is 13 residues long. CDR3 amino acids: CASMGGGTDTQYF. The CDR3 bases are TGCGCCAGCATGGGAGGGGGCACAGATACGCAGTATTTT. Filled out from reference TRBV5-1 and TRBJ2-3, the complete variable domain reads KAGVTQTPRYLIKTRGQQVTLSCSPISGHRSVSWYQQTPGQGLQFLFEYFSETQRNKGNFPGRFSGRQFSNSRSEMNVSTLELGDSALYLCASMGGGTDTQYFGPGTRLTVL.

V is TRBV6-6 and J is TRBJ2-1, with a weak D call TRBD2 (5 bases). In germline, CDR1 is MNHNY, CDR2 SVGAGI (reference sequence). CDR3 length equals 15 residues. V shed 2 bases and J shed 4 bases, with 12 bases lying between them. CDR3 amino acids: CASSYPRTGYNEQFF. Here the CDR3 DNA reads TGTGCCAGCAGTTACCCCAGGACTGGATACAATGAGCAGTTCTTC.

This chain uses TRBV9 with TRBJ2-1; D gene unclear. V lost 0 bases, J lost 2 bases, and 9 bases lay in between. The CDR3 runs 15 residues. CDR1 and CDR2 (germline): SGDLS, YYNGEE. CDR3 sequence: CASSVEPPAYNEQFF. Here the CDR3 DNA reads TGTGCCAGCAGCGTAGAACCTCCCGCCTACAATGAGCAGTTCTTC.

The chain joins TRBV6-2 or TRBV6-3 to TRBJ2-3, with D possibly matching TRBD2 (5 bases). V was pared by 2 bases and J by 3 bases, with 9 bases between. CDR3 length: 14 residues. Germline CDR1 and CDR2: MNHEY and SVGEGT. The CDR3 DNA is TGTGCCAGCAGTTACCCCGGAGGAACAGATACGCAGTATTTT. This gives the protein CASSYPGGTDTQYF.

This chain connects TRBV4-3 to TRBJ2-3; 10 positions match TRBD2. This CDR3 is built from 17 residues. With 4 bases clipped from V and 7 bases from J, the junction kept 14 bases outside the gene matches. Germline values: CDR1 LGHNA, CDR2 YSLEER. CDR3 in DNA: TGCGCCAGCAGCCCGCAAGGGCTAGCGGGAGTTTTGAATACGCAGTATTTT. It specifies CASSPQGLAGVLNTQYF.

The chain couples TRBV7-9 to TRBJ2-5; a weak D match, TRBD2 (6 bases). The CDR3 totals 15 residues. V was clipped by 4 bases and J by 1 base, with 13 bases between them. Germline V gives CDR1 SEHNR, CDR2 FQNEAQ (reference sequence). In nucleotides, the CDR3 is TGTGCCAGCAGCTGGACCAGGAGGGGCCAAGAGACCCAGTACTTC. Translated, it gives CASSWTRRGQETQYF.

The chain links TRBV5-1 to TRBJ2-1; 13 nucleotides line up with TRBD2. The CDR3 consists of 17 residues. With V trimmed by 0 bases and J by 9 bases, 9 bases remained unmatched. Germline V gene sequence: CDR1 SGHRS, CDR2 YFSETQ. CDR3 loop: CASSLAPLAGGSSEQFF. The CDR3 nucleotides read TGCGCCAGCAGCTTGGCCCCACTAGCGGGAGGGTCTAGTGAGCAGTTCTTC.

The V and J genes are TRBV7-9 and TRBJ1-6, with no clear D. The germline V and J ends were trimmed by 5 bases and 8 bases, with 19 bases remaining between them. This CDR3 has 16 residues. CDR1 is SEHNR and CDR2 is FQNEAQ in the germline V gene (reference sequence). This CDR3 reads CASSAGSWQADSPLHF. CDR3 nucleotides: TGTGCCAGCAGCGCCGGATCGTGGCAGGCGGATTCACCCCTCCACTTT.

The CDR3 nucleotides are TGTGCCAGCAGCACCAGGGAGGGGGGAGCAACTAATGAAAAACTGTTTTTT. Protein: CASSTREGGATNEKLFF. The rearrangement links TRBV7-9 to TRBJ1-4, with a weak D call TRBD1 (6 bases). The germline V gene encodes CDR1 SEHNR and CDR2 FQNEAQ (reference sequence). CDR3 length: 17 amino acids. The ends were cut back, 5 bases at V and 0 bases at J, with 16 bases in the middle.

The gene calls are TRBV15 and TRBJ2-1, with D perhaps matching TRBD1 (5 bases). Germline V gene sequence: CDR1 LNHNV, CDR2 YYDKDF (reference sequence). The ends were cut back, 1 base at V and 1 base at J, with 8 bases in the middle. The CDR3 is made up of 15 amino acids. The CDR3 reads CATSRVAGSYNEQFF. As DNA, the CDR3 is TGTGCCACCAGCAGAGTCGCAGGGTCCTACAATGAGCAGTTCTTC.

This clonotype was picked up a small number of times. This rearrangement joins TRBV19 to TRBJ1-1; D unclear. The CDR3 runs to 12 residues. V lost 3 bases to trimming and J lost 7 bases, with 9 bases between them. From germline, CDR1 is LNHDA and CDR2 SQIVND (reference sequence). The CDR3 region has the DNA TGTGCCAGTAGTATTGGTGAACTTGAAGCTTTCTTT. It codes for CASSIGELEAFF.

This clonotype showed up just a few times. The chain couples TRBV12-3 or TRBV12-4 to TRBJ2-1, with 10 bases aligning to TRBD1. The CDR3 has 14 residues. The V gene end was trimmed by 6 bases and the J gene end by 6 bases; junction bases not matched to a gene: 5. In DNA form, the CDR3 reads TGTGCCAGCAGCCCATGGGACAGGGGCAATGAGCAGTTCTTC. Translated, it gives CASSPWDRGNEQFF.

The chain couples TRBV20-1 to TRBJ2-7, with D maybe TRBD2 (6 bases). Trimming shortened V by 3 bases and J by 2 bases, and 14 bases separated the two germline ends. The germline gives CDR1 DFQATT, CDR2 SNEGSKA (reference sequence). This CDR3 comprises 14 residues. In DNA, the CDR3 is TGCAGTGCTAGGGGCCTCAGGGAGGCCTACGAGCAGTACTTC. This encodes CSARGLREAYEQYF.

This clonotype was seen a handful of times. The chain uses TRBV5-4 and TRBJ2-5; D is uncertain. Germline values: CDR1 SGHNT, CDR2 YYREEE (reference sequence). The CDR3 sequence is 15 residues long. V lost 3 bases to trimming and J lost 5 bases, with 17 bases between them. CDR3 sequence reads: CASSSLAKLGETQYF. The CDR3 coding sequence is TGTGCCAGCAGCTCGTTGGCCAAGCTAGGGGAGACCCAGTACTTC.

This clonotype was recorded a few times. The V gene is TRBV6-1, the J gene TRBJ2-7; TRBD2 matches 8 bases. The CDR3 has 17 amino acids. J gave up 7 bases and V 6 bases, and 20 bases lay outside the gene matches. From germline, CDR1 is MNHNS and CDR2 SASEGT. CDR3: CASRPNLGGADSREQYF. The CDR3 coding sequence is TGTGCCAGCAGACCTAACCTCGGGGGGGCCGACTCACGGGAGCAGTACTTC.

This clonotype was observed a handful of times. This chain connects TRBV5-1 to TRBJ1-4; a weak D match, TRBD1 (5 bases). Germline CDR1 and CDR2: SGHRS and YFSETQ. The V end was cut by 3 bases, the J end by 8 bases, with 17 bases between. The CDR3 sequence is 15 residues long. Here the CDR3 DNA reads TGCGCCAGCAGCTCCGGGACCATGGCCAAGGAAAAACTGTTTTTT. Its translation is CASSSGTMAKEKLFF.

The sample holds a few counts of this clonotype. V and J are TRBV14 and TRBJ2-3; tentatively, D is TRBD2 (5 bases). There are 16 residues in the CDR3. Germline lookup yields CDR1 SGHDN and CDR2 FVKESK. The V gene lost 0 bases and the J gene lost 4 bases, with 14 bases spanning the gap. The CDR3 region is CASSQDSTRLSDTQYF. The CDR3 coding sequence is TGTGCCAGCAGCCAAGATTCAACCCGACTATCAGATACGCAGTATTTT.

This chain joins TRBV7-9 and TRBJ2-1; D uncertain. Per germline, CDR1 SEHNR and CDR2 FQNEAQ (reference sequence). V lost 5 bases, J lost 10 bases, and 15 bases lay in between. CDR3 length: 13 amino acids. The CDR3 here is CASSPRAAGEQFF. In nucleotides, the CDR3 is TGTGCCAGCAGCCCCCGGGCAGCTGGGGAGCAGTTCTTC.

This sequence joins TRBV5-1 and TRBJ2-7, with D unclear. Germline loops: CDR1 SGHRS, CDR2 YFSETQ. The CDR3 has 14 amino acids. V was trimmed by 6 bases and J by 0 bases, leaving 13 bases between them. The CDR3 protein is CASTTGENSYEQYF. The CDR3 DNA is TGCGCCAGCACCACCGGAGAGAACTCCTACGAGCAGTACTTC.

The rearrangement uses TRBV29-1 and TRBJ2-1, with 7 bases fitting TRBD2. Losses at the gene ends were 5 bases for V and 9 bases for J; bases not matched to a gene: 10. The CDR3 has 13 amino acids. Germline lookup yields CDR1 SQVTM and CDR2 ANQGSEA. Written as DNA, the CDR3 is TGCAGCGTTCGCAGCGGGGACGGGGGTGAGCAGTTCTTC. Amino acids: CSVRSGDGGEQFF.

The CDR3 DNA sequence: TGCGCCAGCAGTGTTTCGACCTACGAGCAGTACTTC. It is translated as CASSVSTYEQYF. The genes are TRBV23-1 and TRBJ2-7; D not certain. TRBV23-1 is placed among ORFs of uncertain function. This CDR3 is 12 amino acids long. The V end lost 5 bases, the J end lost 2 bases, and 7 bases lay between the germline ends.

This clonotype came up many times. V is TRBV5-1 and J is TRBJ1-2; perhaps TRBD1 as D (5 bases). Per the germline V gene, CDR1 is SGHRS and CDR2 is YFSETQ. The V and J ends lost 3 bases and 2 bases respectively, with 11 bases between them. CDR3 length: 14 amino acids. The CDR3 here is CASSSGQTNYGYTF. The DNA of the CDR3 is TGCGCCAGCAGCTCTGGACAAACCAACTATGGCTACACCTTC.

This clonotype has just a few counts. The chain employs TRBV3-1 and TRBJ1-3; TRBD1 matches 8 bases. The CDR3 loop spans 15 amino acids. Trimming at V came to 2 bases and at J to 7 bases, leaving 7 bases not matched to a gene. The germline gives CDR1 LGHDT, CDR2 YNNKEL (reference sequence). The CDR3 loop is CASSQSRGQGNTIYF. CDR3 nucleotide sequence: TGTGCCAGCAGCCAATCCAGGGGGCAAGGGAACACCATATATTTT.

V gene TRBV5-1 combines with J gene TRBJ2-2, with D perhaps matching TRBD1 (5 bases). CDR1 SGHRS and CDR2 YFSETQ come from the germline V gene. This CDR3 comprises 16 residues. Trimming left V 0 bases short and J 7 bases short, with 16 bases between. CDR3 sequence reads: CASSLVGRGLGGELFF. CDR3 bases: TGCGCCAGCAGCTTGGTCGGTAGGGGCCTTGGCGGGGAGCTGTTTTTT.

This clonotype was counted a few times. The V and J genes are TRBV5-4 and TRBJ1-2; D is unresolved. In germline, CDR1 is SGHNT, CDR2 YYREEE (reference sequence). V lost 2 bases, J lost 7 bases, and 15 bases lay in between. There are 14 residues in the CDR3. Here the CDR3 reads CASSLVREESGYTF. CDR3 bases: TGTGCCAGCAGCTTAGTGAGGGAAGAAAGTGGCTACACCTTC.

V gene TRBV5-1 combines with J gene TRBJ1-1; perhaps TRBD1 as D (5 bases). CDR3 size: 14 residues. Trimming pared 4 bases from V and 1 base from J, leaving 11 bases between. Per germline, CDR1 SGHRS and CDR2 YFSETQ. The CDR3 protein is CASSPFTGNTEAFF. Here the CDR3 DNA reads TGCGCCAGCAGCCCATTCACAGGGAACACTGAAGCTTTCTTT.

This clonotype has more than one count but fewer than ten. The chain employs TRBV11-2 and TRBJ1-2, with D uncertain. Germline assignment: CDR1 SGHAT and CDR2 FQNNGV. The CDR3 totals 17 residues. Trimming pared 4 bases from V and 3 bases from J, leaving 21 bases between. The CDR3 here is CASSSLPRRRNHYGYTF. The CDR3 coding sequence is TGTGCCAGCAGCTCTTTACCCCGGAGACGGAACCACTATGGCTACACCTTC.

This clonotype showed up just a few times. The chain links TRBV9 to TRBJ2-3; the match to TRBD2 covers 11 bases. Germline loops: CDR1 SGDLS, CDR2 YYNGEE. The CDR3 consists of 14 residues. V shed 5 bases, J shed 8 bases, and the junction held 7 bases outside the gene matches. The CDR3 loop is CASRKTSGVGTQYF. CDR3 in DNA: TGTGCCAGCAGGAAGACTAGCGGGGTTGGTACGCAGTATTTT.